Many counts were recorded for the clone carrying this TCR beta chain. Its specificity is unknown. The data belong to a study of read filtering for tumor transcriptome and immune sequencing. Study context: By R-ISS, stages I, II and III held around 8, 15 and 7 patients. After DNase treatment, RNA was made into whole-transcriptome libraries. Overall study results and limits: IR-seq captured clonotypes deeper and more reliably than RNA-seq. Single-read clonotypes: roughly four fifths of IR-seq clonotypes (around 3.5% of reads), 65% to 75% of RNA-seq clonotypes (less than 50% of reads).

The V and J ends lost 4 bases and 4 bases respectively, with 13 bases between them. This CDR3 is 14 amino acids long. Germline V gives CDR1 SGHRS, CDR2 YFSETQ. This library used roughly 430 ng RNA and molecular barcoded adaptors spanning alpha/delta and beta/gamma chains. One entry per CDR3 protein results from TCRdb running MiXCR on the reads. The sample holds about 86,000 distinct CDR3 sequences, 9% to 15% seen once. This rearrangement joins TRBV5-1 to TRBJ2-3; possible D gene TRBD1, 5 bases. Source material: a population of CD138-negative cells sorted from bone marrow. The TCR originated in a donor at least 40 years old with multiple myeloma. CDR3: CASSESTTADTQYF. The CDR3 coding sequence is TGCGCCAGCAGCGAGTCCACGACAGCAGATACGCAGTATTTT.